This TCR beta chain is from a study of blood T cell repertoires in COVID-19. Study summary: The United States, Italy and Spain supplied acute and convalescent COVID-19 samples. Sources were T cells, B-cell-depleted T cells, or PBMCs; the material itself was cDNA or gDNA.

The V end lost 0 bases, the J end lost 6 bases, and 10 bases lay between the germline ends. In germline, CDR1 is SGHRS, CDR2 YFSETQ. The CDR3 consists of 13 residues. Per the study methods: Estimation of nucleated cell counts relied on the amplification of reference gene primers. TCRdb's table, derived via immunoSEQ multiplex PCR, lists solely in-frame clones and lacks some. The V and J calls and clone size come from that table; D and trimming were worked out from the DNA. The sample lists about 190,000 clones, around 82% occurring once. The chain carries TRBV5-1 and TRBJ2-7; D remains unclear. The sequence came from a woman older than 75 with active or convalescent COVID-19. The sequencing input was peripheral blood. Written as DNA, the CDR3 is TGCGCCAGCAGCTTGGTAGATGCTCTCGAGCAGTACTTC. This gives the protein CASSLVDALEQYF.